This TCR beta chain derives from a study of tumor-infiltrating lymphocytes in primary liver carcinoma. Looking at the study overall: The patient group consisted of men and women aged 30 to 69 years. Tumors were stage T1-T3 N0M0, about 4 to 11 cm across. General study points: The overlap of tumor-adjacent and tumor-blood pairs was smaller than that of tumor region pairs.

The CDR3 contains 14 residues. The germline gives CDR1 LGHNA, CDR2 YNFKEQ. Making TCR beta cDNA involved roughly 500 ng total RNA and a constant-region primer. ARM-PCR, slightly modified, supplied the TCR beta libraries through three nested multiplex PCR rounds. TRBV1-TRBV30 forward primers paired with a C-beta reverse primer drove the first two PCR rounds, about 11 cycles each. In TCRdb, the multiplex PCR reads were re-called with MiXCR into one record per CDR3 protein. The sample comprises approximately 190,000 distinct CDR3 sequences, over 80% of which are singletons, and 15% to 20% rests with the top ten. Starting material for RNA and DNA co-extraction consisted of roughly 19-31 mg of unsorted bulk tissue. Among the patients, all had chronic HBV infection and none had been treated. With regard to this clonotype: The antigen is undetermined. A junction end diverges from the germline sequence, so it may reflect a read error.

This TCR was recovered from a man in his forties with primary liver carcinoma and hepatitis B virus infection. The chain employs TRBV4-2 and TRBJ1-2; D is unclear. The specimen sequenced was tumor tissue from primary liver carcinoma. The CDR3 coding sequence is TGTGCCTGCAGCCAAGAAGTAAGGTCTCGGAGCTACACCTTC. Translation gives CACSQEVRSRSYTF.